These 7 T cell receptor beta chains were sequenced from one sample in a study of cytomegalovirus exposure and HLA in healthy donors. Clones were read by immunoSEQ multiplex PCR, and TCRdb kept only the in-frame ones, dropping some. The table records 60,000 to 85,000 clones, approximately 95% of them present only once. The sequencing sample was made of PBMCs. These receptor sequences come from a man aged 18 to 35 in good health and CMV-seropositive.

The chain has TRBV2 and TRBJ2-5; TRBD2 is a possible D gene (5 bases). V lost 8 bases and J 0 bases, leaving 13 bases between the germline ends. The CDR3 length is 14 residues. Germline V CDR1 and CDR2: SNHLY, FYNNEI. The CDR3 sequence is CASSNEDYQETQYF. The CDR3 DNA is TGTGCCAGCTCCAACGAGGACTACCAAGAGACCCAGTACTTC. Complete variable domain (other parts from reference TRBV2 and TRBJ2-5): EPEVTQTPSHQVTQMGQEVILRCVPISNHLYFYWYRQILGQKVEFLVSFYNNEISEKSEIFDDQFSVERPDGSNFTLKIRSTKLEDSAMYFCASSNEDYQETQYFGPGTRLLVL.

V and J are TRBV4-1 and TRBJ1-1; D ambiguous. Per the germline V gene, CDR1 is MGHRA and CDR2 is YSYEKL. V lost 1 base, J lost 2 bases, and 8 bases lay in between. CDR3 size: 14 residues. CDR3 sequence: CASSQARSNTEAFF. The CDR3 nucleotides are TGCGCCAGCAGCCAAGCGAGATCTAACACTGAAGCTTTCTTT.

This clone was detected only a few times. The V gene is TRBV7-3, the J gene TRBJ1-2, with D unclear. Germline values: CDR1 SGHTA, CDR2 FQGTGA. V was clipped by 5 bases and J by 6 bases, with 13 bases between them. There are 13 residues in the CDR3. The CDR3 sequence is CASSLWGGHGYTF. The CDR3 bases are TGTGCCAGCAGCCTTTGGGGAGGTCATGGCTACACCTTC.

The chain recombines TRBV12-5 with TRBJ2-3, with D uncertain. Trimming pared 4 bases from V and 5 bases from J, leaving 7 bases between. Per germline, CDR1 LGHNT and CDR2 FRNRAP. The CDR3 is 12 residues long. CDR3 nucleotides: TGTGCTAGTGGTTCCACGGTAGATACGCAGTATTTT. It yields the protein CASGSTVDTQYF.

CDR3 region: CASSPPGLAGGVREQFF. The CDR3 DNA is TGTGCCAGCTCACCACCGGGACTAGCGGGAGGGGTAAGGGAGCAGTTCTTC. The rearrangement links TRBV18 to TRBJ2-1; 16 positions agree with TRBD2. The CDR3 length is 17 residues. The V gene's germline CDR1 is KGHSH and CDR2 LQKENI. J lost 10 bases, V lost 0 bases, and 6 bases had no gene match.

J is TRBJ2-2 and V is TRBV2; weak D call: TRBD1 (6 bases). Trimming took 6 bases from V and 1 from J, leaving 12 bases between them. Per germline, CDR1 SNHLY and CDR2 FYNNEI. This CDR3 contains 15 residues. CDR3 nucleotides: TGTGCCAGCAGGAAGGACAGCCTGAACACCGGGGAGCTGTTTTTT. Protein sequence: CASRKDSLNTGELFF.

This clone came up once. V usage is TRBV7-9 and J usage is TRBJ2-2; D ambiguous. This CDR3 has 15 amino acids. Per germline, CDR1 SEHNR and CDR2 FQNEAQ (reference sequence). Trimming took off 5 bases at V and 5 bases at J, with 15 bases between the two ends. The CDR3 is CASSRPLRGTGELFF. The CDR3 nucleotides read TGTGCCAGCAGCCGCCCTTTACGAGGTACCGGGGAGCTGTTTTTT.